This passage covers 6 T cell receptor beta chains from one sample sequenced in a study of cytomegalovirus exposure and HLA in healthy donors. The PCR ran on 60 Vbeta and 13 Jbeta primers. The repertoire was sequenced with immunoSEQ multiplex PCR; TCRdb's copy has only in-frame clones and lacks some. The table records roughly 100,000 clones, less than 80% of them present only once. The sample taken for sequencing was PBMCs. These receptors were collected from a boy under 18 in good health and CMV-seropositive.

The gene calls are TRBV5-1 and TRBJ2-1, with TRBD2 matching over 11 bases. With V trimmed by 0 bases and J by 12 bases, 8 bases remained unmatched. Germline lookup yields CDR1 SGHRS and CDR2 YFSETQ. The length of the CDR3 is 15 residues. CDR3 nucleotides: TGCGCCAGCAGCTTGGGTGGTAGCGGGAGGGCCCGGCAGTTCTTC. Translated: CASSLGGSGRARQFF. Full variable domain (missing parts from reference TRBV5-1 and TRBJ2-1): KAGVTQTPRYLIKTRGQQVTLSCSPISGHRSVSWYQQTPGQGLQFLFEYFSETQRNKGNFPGRFSGRQFSNSRSEMNVSTLELGDSALYLCASSLGGSGRARQFFGPGTRLTVL.

The J gene is TRBJ1-1, the V gene TRBV2, with D possibly matching TRBD1 (5 bases). CDR1 and CDR2 (germline): SNHLY, FYNNEI. V lost 7 bases and J 1 base, leaving 10 bases between the germline ends. The CDR3 contains 13 residues. CDR3 protein: CASTFRANTEAFF. Here the CDR3 DNA reads TGTGCCAGCACCTTCAGGGCGAACACTGAAGCTTTCTTT. The full variable domain, completed using reference TRBV2 and TRBJ1-1, is EPEVTQTPSHQVTQMGQEVILRCVPISNHLYFYWYRQILGQKVEFLVSFYNNEISEKSEIFDDQFSVERPDGSNFTLKIRSTKLEDSAMYFCASTFRANTEAFFGQGTRLTVV.

The J gene is TRBJ2-1, the V gene TRBV4-1; TRBD1 agrees at 9 bases. Unmatched junction bases numbered 9, after V lost 2 bases and J lost 7 bases. From germline, CDR1 is MGHRA and CDR2 YSYEKL. The CDR3 length is 16 residues. CDR3 loop: CASSQHRDRVFNEQFF. The DNA for the CDR3 is TGCGCCAGCAGCCAACACCGGGACAGGGTTTTTAATGAGCAGTTCTTC.

The gene calls are TRBV9 and TRBJ2-3, with 14 bases identical to TRBD2. This CDR3 comprises 20 residues. Germline V lookup: CDR1 SGDLS, CDR2 YYNGEE. V lost 4 bases, J lost 0 bases, and 13 bases stayed unmatched. The CDR3 DNA sequence: TGTGCCAGCAGCTCGCGAAAGGGACTAGCGGGAGCTACTAGCACAGATACGCAGTATTTT. As protein: CASSSRKGLAGATSTDTQYF.

The chain links TRBV30 to TRBJ1-2; D call uncertain. V shed 3 bases and J shed 8 bases, with 22 bases lying between them. The CDR3 loop spans 15 amino acids. Germline CDR1 and CDR2: GTSNPN and SVGIG (reference sequence). The CDR3 sequence is CAWSVASRPSFGYTF. CDR3 DNA sequence: TGTGCCTGGAGCGTAGCCTCTAGGCCCTCTTTCGGCTACACCTTC.

The chain recombines TRBV7-8 with TRBJ2-2; tentative D call: TRBD2 (6 bases). V lost 5 bases and J lost 2, with 21 bases in between. Germline CDR1 SGHVS, CDR2 FQNEAQ. The CDR3 consists of 18 residues. The CDR3 DNA sequence: TGTGCCAGCAGCGCATGGAGTGTACGGACTACAAACACCGGGGAGCTGTTTTTT. This translates into CASSAWSVRTTNTGELFF.